This TCR beta chain comes out of a study of blood T cells in healthy people across ages. Donation came from healthy Caucasian individuals in Russia who were aged roughly 6 to 95. About this clonotype: Its antigen is unknown.

The study, taken as a whole, reports: Both higher diversity and more naive CD4+ cells marked long-lived donors when set against aged donors. Per million T cells, TCR beta diversity dropped about linearly as age rose.

Next came a second PCR, run for about 6 to 12 cycles, which used a sample-barcoded 5' primer along with a J-beta primer mix. Every cDNA molecule bore a tag from a template-switch adaptor containing 12 random nucleotides. MiXCR was run by TCRdb on the 5' RACE reads, yielding one entry per CDR3 protein. The sample lists 1.5 million to 2 million distinct CDR3 sequences, roughly 30% occurring once. The receptor comes from a woman aged 25 to 39 in good health. The sample comprised blood.

CDR3 DNA sequence: TGTGCCAGCAGCCCCTATCAGGCGGCCACTGAAGCTTTCTTT. Translating it yields CASSPYQAATEAFF. This chain joins TRBV7-2 and TRBJ1-1; D not resolved. The CDR3 consists of 14 residues. Looked up from germline, CDR1 is SGHTA and CDR2 is FQGNSA. V dropped 5 bases and J dropped 4 bases, with 14 bases sitting between them.